This TCR beta chain was sequenced for a study of cytomegalovirus exposure and HLA in healthy donors. Looking at the study overall: Prior work identified some 120 million unique TCR beta sequences in some 200 million T cells.

The PCR made use of 60 Vbeta and 13 Jbeta primers. Generated by immunoSEQ multiplex PCR, the TCRdb table keeps only in-frame clones and is missing some. The profile shows more than 100,000 clones, 77% of them singletons. The CDR3 has 15 residues. V dropped 0 bases and J dropped 2 bases, with 11 bases sitting between them. CDR1 and CDR2 (germline): SGHRS, YFSETQ. This clonotype was obtained from a human donor in good health. Material for sequencing was PBMCs. The chain couples TRBV5-1 to TRBJ1-1, with D maybe TRBD1 (5 bases). The CDR3 sequence is CASSLAGTTNTEAFF. DNA of the CDR3: TGCGCCAGCAGCTTGGCCGGGACTACAAACACTGAAGCTTTCTTT.